The rows below give T cell receptor beta chains drawn from one sample of a study of T cells in Graves' hyperthyroidism and ophthalmopathy. TCRdb passed the multiplex PCR reads through MiXCR, listing each CDR3 protein once. The profile shows approximately 620,000 distinct CDR3 sequences, approximately 16% of them singletons. The sequencing sample was made of blood. These receptor sequences come from a woman between 40 and 55 years old with Graves' ophthalmopathy. Both conserved end residues are trimmed from each CDR3.

V: TRBV19; CDR3: ASSPSAGSADTQY
V: TRBV2; CDR3: ASRGSGTGAGTGFYQPQH
V: TRBV12-3/TRBV12-4; CDR3: ASSFFQSNEQY
V: TRBV7-9; CDR3: ASSRGAGAEQY
V: TRBV5-5; CDR3: ASSQLQLARSTDTQY
V: TRBV5-5; CDR3: ASSLFLGGGLRNTEAF
V: TRBV28; CDR3: ASSLWNQGGSNEQF
V: TRBV3-1; CDR3: ASGTRHPNTEAF
V: TRBV6-1; CDR3: ASTRDSDNSPLH
V: TRBV28; CDR3: ASSLKGLAASNEQF
V: TRBV12-3/TRBV12-4; CDR3: ASSLAPGGAMNTEAF
V: TRBV28; CDR3: ASSPADRVFPTDTQY
V: TRBV2; CDR3: ASSGPQETQY
V: TRBV18; CDR3: ASSPRGTHGYT
V: TRBV28; CDR3: ASSRTGRLKSNQPQH
V: TRBV2; CDR3: ASSSHGTGTNEQY
V: TRBV5-6; CDR3: ASSLVGTGSLETQY
V: TRBV19; CDR3: ASSILHGASAVYEQY
V: TRBV6-2/TRBV6-3; CDR3: ASKEGGHRLGNTEAF
V: TRBV30; CDR3: AWTNGPSGGEQF
V: TRBV9; CDR3: ASSVFGPRDSGANVLT
V: TRBV19; CDR3: ASIEQGTYGYT
V: TRBV12-3/TRBV12-4; CDR3: ASSTDFSFGELF
V: TRBV5-1; CDR3: ASSLVAGSGNTIY
V: TRBV20-1; CDR3: SARDTGRANTEAF
V: TRBV6-2/TRBV6-3; CDR3: ASSYQDRTTDTQY
V: TRBV10-3; CDR3: AISETPMGGAHEQF
V: TRBV7-2; CDR3: ASSFQGTGAGANVLT
V: TRBV29-1; CDR3: SVEGQISKGNTEAF
V: TRBV20-1; CDR3: SAIQGAGYNEQF
V: TRBV30; CDR3: AWSLQDGYT
V: TRBV28; CDR3: ASSQTGLAGRSNTGELF
V: TRBV7-2; CDR3: ASSPPGPTYNEQF
V: TRBV19; CDR3: ASKTAFAEAF
V: TRBV28; CDR3: ASGRGTFNQPQH
V: TRBV10-3; CDR3: AISEPRQETQY
V: TRBV11-2; CDR3: ASSLADETQY
V: TRBV27; CDR3: ASSSTTGGLYGYT
V: TRBV6-1; CDR3: ASARLAGANNEQF
V: TRBV12-3/TRBV12-4; CDR3: ASSTGQGVDEQY
V: TRBV3-1; CDR3: ASSQDIARSTDTQY
V: TRBV14; CDR3: ASSQEKGEQF
V: TRBV28; CDR3: ASDPTGRMNTEAF
V: TRBV18; CDR3: ASSPQGYNTEAF
V: TRBV7-9; CDR3: ASSKQMTSGVYNEQF
V: TRBV6-1; CDR3: ASGSGGAPETQY
V: TRBV5-1; CDR3: ASSLVSTSTDTQY
V: TRBV30; CDR3: AWSTVVGAQH
V: TRBV5-1; CDR3: ASSLEGREADTQY
V: TRBV27; CDR3: ASSPLRGALATYNEQF